The 12 T cell receptor beta chains below come from one sample, sequenced in a study of blood T cell repertoires in COVID-19. Clones were sequenced by immunoSEQ multiplex PCR, and TCRdb holds only the in-frame ones, with some missing. The table lists a few hundred thousand clones, roughly 86% of them singletons. Sequencing was done on a sample of peripheral blood. The receptors stem from a woman in her forties or fifties with COVID-19, enrolled during active disease.

The chain recombines TRBV2 with TRBJ1-1; no reliable D call. Trimming took off 4 bases at V and 4 bases at J, with 10 bases between the two ends. This CDR3 contains 13 residues. The germline CDR1 and CDR2 sequences are SNHLY and FYNNEI. This CDR3 reads CASSGSGFTEAFF. The CDR3 coding sequence is TGTGCCAGCAGTGGCTCGGGTTTCACTGAAGCTTTCTTT.

The chain employs TRBV18 and TRBJ1-1; D uncertain. CDR3 size: 14 residues. Germline V gene data show CDR1 as KGHSH and CDR2 as LQKENI. The V end was cut by 3 bases, the J end by 5 bases, with 13 bases between. Written as DNA, the CDR3 is TGTGCCAGCTCACCGTCGGGTCGAGGGACTGAAGCTTTCTTT. It encodes CASSPSGRGTEAFF.

J is TRBJ2-2 and V is TRBV18; a possible D gene is TRBD2 (5 bases). This CDR3 is built from 14 residues. CDR1 is KGHSH and CDR2 is LQKENI in the germline V gene. The ends were cut back, 7 bases at V and 2 bases at J, with 11 bases in the middle. The CDR3 region has the DNA TGTGCCAGCTTGGAAAGCGGAAACACCGGGGAGCTGTTTTTT. Its protein product is CASLESGNTGELFF.

This clone occurred a few times. This chain links TRBV11-2 with TRBJ1-1; the D is unclear. Germline V gene data show CDR1 as SGHAT and CDR2 as FQNNGV. Trimming shortened V by 6 bases and J by 0 bases, and 8 bases separated the two germline ends. CDR3 size: 13 residues. The CDR3 DNA reads TGTGCCAGCAGTACGGGTGTGAACACTGAAGCTTTCTTT. It specifies CASSTGVNTEAFF.

The V gene is TRBV30, the J gene TRBJ1-1, with D unresolved. The V gene's germline CDR1 is GTSNPN and CDR2 SVGIG (reference sequence). CDR3 length: 12 residues. Trimming shortened V by 1 base and J by 4 bases, and 7 bases separated the two germline ends. CDR3 region: CAWSDRGTEAFF. The CDR3 DNA reads as TGTGCCTGGAGTGATCGAGGCACTGAAGCTTTCTTT.

This rearrangement joins TRBV5-1 to TRBJ1-6; D remains unclear. The CDR3 sequence is 12 residues long. Trimming removed 0 bases at V and 12 bases at J, with 7 bases between. In germline, CDR1 is SGHRS, CDR2 YFSETQ. The CDR3 loop is CASSLAGEPLHF. CDR3 DNA sequence: TGCGCCAGCAGCTTGGCCGGGGAACCCCTCCACTTT.

The chain recombines TRBV5-4 with TRBJ1-1; 8 positions agree with TRBD1. CDR3 length: 16 amino acids. V shed 4 bases, J shed 2 bases, and the junction held 10 bases outside the gene matches. Per germline, CDR1 SGHNT and CDR2 YYREEE (reference sequence). CDR3 sequence (DNA): TGTGCCAGCAGCCCCCGGCAGGGGGCGCATAACACTGAAGCTTTCTTT. It codes for CASSPRQGAHNTEAFF.

The chain joins TRBV4-1 to TRBJ2-5, with TRBD2 identical over 7 bases. J lost 4 bases, V lost 4 bases, and 9 bases had no gene match. Per germline, CDR1 MGHRA and CDR2 YSYEKL. The CDR3 runs 15 residues. CDR3 loop: CASSPPGLGGETQYF. The DNA for the CDR3 is TGCGCCAGCAGCCCCCCCGGACTAGGTGGAGAGACCCAGTACTTC.

V is TRBV6-5 and J is TRBJ1-5; no definite D call. Trimming took off 4 bases at V and 7 bases at J, with 17 bases between the two ends. CDR3 size: 15 residues. From germline, CDR1 is MNHEY and CDR2 SVGAGI. The chain's CDR3 is CASSSKPWGAQPQHF. CDR3 nucleotides: TGTGCCAGCAGTTCCAAACCCTGGGGAGCGCAGCCCCAGCATTTT.

A single count supports this clone. The rearrangement links TRBV6-4 to TRBJ2-5, with TRBD1 identical over 8 bases. Germline V gene lookup returns CDR1 MRHNA and CDR2 SNTAGT. Trimming removed 6 bases from V and 2 bases from J; junction bases left unmatched: 11. CDR3 length: 16 amino acids. Here the CDR3 DNA reads TGTGCCAGCAGCCCACAGGGGGAAAAGGGACAAGAGACCCAGTACTTC. Encoded protein: CASSPQGEKGQETQYF.

V gene TRBV2 combines with J gene TRBJ1-2; tentatively, D is TRBD1 (5 bases). Between the trimmed V and J ends, which lost 4 bases and 8 bases, there was a span of 17 bases. This CDR3 is built from 14 residues. The V gene's germline CDR1 is SNHLY and CDR2 FYNNEI. The CDR3 sequence is CASSGPKGSMGYTF. CDR3 sequence (DNA): TGTGCCAGCAGTGGCCCGAAGGGGTCTATGGGCTACACCTTC.

This clone was observed a single time. V usage is TRBV5-5 and J usage is TRBJ1-5; D ambiguous. V was shortened by 2 bases and J by 3 bases, with 12 bases between the two germline ends. Germline V gene sequence: CDR1 SGHKS, CDR2 YYEKEE (reference sequence). The CDR3 loop spans 15 amino acids. Here the CDR3 DNA reads TGTGCCAGCAGCTTTGTTGGAGTGCACAATCAGCCCCAGCATTTT. Protein: CASSFVGVHNQPQHF.